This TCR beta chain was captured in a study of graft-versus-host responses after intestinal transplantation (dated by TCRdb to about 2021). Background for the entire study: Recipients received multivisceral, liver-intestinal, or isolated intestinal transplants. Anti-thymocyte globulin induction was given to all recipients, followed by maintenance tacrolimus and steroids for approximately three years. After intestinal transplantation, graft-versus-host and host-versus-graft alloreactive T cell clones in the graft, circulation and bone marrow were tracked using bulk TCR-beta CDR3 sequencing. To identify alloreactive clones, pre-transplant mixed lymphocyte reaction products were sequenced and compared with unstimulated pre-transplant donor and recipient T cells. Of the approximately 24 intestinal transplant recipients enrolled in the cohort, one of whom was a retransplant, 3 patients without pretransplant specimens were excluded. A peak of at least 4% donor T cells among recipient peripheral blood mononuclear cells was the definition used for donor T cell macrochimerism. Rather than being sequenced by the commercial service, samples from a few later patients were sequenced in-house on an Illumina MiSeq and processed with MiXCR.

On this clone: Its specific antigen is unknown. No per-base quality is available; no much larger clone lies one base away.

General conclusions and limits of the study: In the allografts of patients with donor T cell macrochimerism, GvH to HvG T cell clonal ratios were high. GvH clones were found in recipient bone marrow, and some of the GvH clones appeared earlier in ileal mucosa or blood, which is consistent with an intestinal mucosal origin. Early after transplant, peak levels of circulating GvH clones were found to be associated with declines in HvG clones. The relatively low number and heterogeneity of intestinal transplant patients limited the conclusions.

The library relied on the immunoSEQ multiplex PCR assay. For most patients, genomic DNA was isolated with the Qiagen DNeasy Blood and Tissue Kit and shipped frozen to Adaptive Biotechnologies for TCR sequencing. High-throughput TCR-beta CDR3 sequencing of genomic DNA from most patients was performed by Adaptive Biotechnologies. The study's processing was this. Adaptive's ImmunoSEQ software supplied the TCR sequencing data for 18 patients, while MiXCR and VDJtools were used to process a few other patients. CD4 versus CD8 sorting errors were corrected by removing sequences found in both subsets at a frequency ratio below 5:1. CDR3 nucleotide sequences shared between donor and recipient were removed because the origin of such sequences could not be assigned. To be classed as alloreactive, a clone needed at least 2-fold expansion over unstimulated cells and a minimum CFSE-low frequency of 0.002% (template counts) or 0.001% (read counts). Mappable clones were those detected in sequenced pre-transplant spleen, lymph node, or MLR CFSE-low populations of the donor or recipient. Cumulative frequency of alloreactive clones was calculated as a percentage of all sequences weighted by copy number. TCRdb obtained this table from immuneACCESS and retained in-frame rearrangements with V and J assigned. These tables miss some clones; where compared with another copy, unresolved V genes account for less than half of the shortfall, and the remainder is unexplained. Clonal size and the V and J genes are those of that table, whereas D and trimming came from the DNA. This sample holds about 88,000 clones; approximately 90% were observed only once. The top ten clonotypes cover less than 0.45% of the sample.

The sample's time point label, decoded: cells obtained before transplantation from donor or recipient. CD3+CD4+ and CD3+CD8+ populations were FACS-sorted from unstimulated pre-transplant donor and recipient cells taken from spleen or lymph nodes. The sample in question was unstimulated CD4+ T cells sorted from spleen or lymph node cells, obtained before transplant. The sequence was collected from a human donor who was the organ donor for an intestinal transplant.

The CDR3 protein: CASSTGTSSYNEQFF. In nucleotides, the sequence is TGCGCCAGCAGCACTGGGACTAGCTCCTACAATGAGCAGTTCTTC. The rearrangement combines TRBV5-1 with TRBJ2-1, with TRBD2 identical over 8 junction bases. CDR1 and CDR2, looked up from the germline V gene, are SGHRS and YFSETQ. Unmatched junction bases come to 3, with V trimmed by 4 bases and J by 0 bases. Measured from the cysteine to the phenylalanine, the CDR3 is 15 residues long. The entry retains the CDR3 DNA only, 45 bases that are in frame from base 1.